Below, 32 T cell receptor beta chains from the same sample are listed, as sequenced in a study of blood T cell repertoires in COVID-19. Method: immunoSEQ multiplex PCR; TCRdb's copy keeps in-frame clones and lacks some. This table holds almost 350,000 clones, about 92% found once. Sequenced input: peripheral blood. The receptors derive from a woman in her sixties or seventies with COVID-19, enrolled during active disease.

The chain employs TRBV5-5 and TRBJ2-7; the D gene is possibly TRBD2 (7 bases). Germline CDR1 SGHKS, CDR2 YYEKEE (reference sequence). V gave up 0 bases and J gave up 2 bases, with 9 bases separating them. The CDR3 totals 14 residues. Written as DNA, the CDR3 is TGTGCCAGCAGCTTGGTGCGGGGGCCCTACGAGCAGTACTTC. Its translation: CASSLVRGPYEQYF.

The chain carries TRBV2 and TRBJ2-7, with D perhaps matching TRBD2 (5 bases). CDR3 length equals 12 residues. Germline V gene lookup returns CDR1 SNHLY and CDR2 FYNNEI. The ends were cut back, 4 bases at V and 6 bases at J, with 10 bases in the middle. CDR3 bases: TGTGCCAGCAGTGGGGGAGTGGGCGAGCAGTACTTC. This translates into CASSGGVGEQYF.

The J gene is TRBJ2-2, the V gene TRBV18; 7 nucleotides agree with TRBD1. This CDR3 has 16 amino acids. Germline lookup yields CDR1 KGHSH and CDR2 LQKENI. V trimming: 3 bases; J trimming: 4 bases; junction bases outside the gene matches: 8. The CDR3 DNA is TGTGCCAGCTCACCCCAAACAGGGGCCATCACCGGGGAGCTGTTTTTT. It translates to CASSPQTGAITGELFF.

The rearrangement links TRBV19 to TRBJ1-1, with TRBD1 matching 7 bases. The germline V gene encodes CDR1 LNHDA and CDR2 SQIVND (reference sequence). Trimming cost V 5 bases and J 7 bases; bases outside gene matches: 10. This CDR3 has 14 residues. CDR3 in amino acids: CASSPGTVDNEAFF. CDR3 DNA: TGTGCCAGTAGTCCCGGGACAGTTGATAATGAAGCTTTCTTT. Full variable domain (rest looked up from reference TRBV19 and TRBJ1-1): DGGITQSPKYLFRKEGQNVTLSCEQNLNHDAMYWYRQDPGQGLRLIYYSQIVNDFQKGDIAEGYSVSREKKESFPLTVTSAQKNPTAFYLCASSPGTVDNEAFFGQGTRLTVV.

A remark on this clone: Additional DNA sequences in this sample encode the identical CDR3. The V and J genes are TRBV7-3 and TRBJ2-7; weak D call: TRBD2 (6 bases). The germline V and J ends were trimmed by 5 bases and 0 bases, with 8 bases remaining between them. The CDR3 covers 13 residues. Germline CDR1 SGHTA, CDR2 FQGTGA. In DNA, the CDR3 is TGTGCCAGCAGCCGGGACTCCTCCTACGAGCAGTACTTC. Translated: CASSRDSSYEQYF.

The chain couples TRBV9 to TRBJ1-2; maybe TRBD1 (5 bases). Germline values: CDR1 SGDLS, CDR2 YYNGEE. V gave up 3 bases and J gave up 6 bases, with 12 bases separating them. This CDR3 contains 13 residues. CDR3: CASSAGEGHGYTF. The CDR3 DNA sequence: TGTGCCAGCAGCGCGGGGGAGGGCCATGGCTACACCTTC.

The chain is built from TRBV20-1 and TRBJ2-5; D is possibly TRBD2 (5 bases). The CDR3 is 11 residues long. Germline V CDR1 and CDR2: DFQATT, SNEGSKA (reference sequence). Trimming removed 7 bases at V and 2 bases at J, with 8 bases between. The CDR3 spells CSEWEQETQYF. In nucleotides, the CDR3 is TGCAGTGAATGGGAGCAAGAGACCCAGTACTTC.

V gene TRBV11-2 combines with J gene TRBJ2-7; D call uncertain. Germline V lookup: CDR1 SGHAT, CDR2 FQNNGV. The CDR3 consists of 11 residues. Trimming stripped 1 base from V and 4 bases from J, with 2 bases between. The CDR3 bases are TGTGCCAGCAGCTTAGCTTACGAGCAGTACTTC. Translation gives CASSLAYEQYF.

The chain couples TRBV5-4 to TRBJ2-7; 10 nucleotides agree with TRBD1. CDR1 is SGHNT and CDR2 is YYREEE in the germline V gene (reference sequence). After removal of 4 bases from V and 5 bases from J, the junction contained 9 bases not matched to a gene. The CDR3 consists of 15 residues. In DNA, the CDR3 is TGTGCCAGCAGCCCCGACAGGGGGCTTTTCCACGAGCAGTACTTC. This sequence encodes CASSPDRGLFHEQYF.

CDR3 bases: TGTGCCACCAGGCCTAAAACAGGGTCCAATCAGCCCCAGCATTTT. Translated, it gives CATRPKTGSNQPQHF. The chain links TRBV15 to TRBJ1-5, with D perhaps matching TRBD1 (6 bases). Germline-derived CDR1 and CDR2 are LNHNV and YYDKDF (reference sequence). V was pared by 6 bases and J by 3 bases, with 15 bases between. This CDR3 region has 15 residues. Complete variable domain (other parts from reference TRBV15 and TRBJ1-5): DAMVIQNPRYQVTQFGKPVTLSCSQTLNHNVMYWYQQKSSQAPKLLFHYYDKDFNNEADTPDNFQSRRPNTSFCFLDIRSPGLGDTAMYLCATRPKTGSNQPQHFGDGTRLSIL.

This sequence joins TRBV2 and TRBJ2-4; 7 bases map to TRBD1. J gave up 1 base and V 2 bases, and 5 bases lay outside the gene matches. Germline V gene lookup returns CDR1 SNHLY and CDR2 FYNNEI. The CDR3 extends over 16 amino acids. The CDR3 region is CASSEFGGQAKNIQYF. As DNA, the CDR3 is TGTGCCAGCAGTGAATTTGGGGGACAGGCCAAAAACATTCAGTACTTC. Filled out from reference TRBV2 and TRBJ2-4, the complete variable domain reads EPEVTQTPSHQVTQMGQEVILRCVPISNHLYFYWYRQILGQKVEFLVSFYNNEISEKSEIFDDQFSVERPDGSNFTLKIRSTKLEDSAMYFCASSEFGGQAKNIQYFGAGTRLSVL.

This chain connects TRBV10-3 to TRBJ2-1, with 7 bases aligning to TRBD1. Germline V gene lookup returns CDR1 ENHRY and CDR2 SYGVKD. This CDR3 comprises 15 residues. The junction had 7 bases not matched to a gene; V was cut back by 2 bases and J by 6 bases. This chain's CDR3 is CAISEARDRGNEQFF. The CDR3 DNA reads as TGTGCCATCAGTGAGGCCCGGGACAGAGGCAATGAGCAGTTCTTC.

The V and J genes are TRBV4-1 and TRBJ2-2; possibly TRBD1 for D (6 bases). The germline V gene has CDR1 MGHRA and CDR2 YSYEKL. This CDR3 spans 16 amino acids. The ends were cut back, 3 bases at V and 0 bases at J, with 11 bases in the middle. CDR3: CASSQQGTSNTGELFF. The CDR3, as DNA: TGCGCCAGCAGCCAGCAAGGGACATCGAACACCGGGGAGCTGTTTTTT.

CDR3 protein: CASSLRDGGEGKNIQYF. The CDR3 nucleotides are TGTGCCAGCAGCCTGAGGGATGGAGGGGAGGGCAAAAACATTCAGTACTTC. This rearrangement joins TRBV5-6 to TRBJ2-4; 7 nucleotides agree with TRBD2. The CDR3 totals 17 residues. V dropped 4 bases and J dropped 3; count of bases not matched to a gene: 13. CDR1 is SGHDT, CDR2 YYEEEE, per germline.

This clone was detected once. The gene calls are TRBV7-9 and TRBJ1-5; 7 nucleotides align to TRBD1. CDR1 and CDR2 from the germline V gene are SEHNR and FQNEAQ (reference sequence). This CDR3 is built from 14 residues. V dropped 2 bases and J dropped 4; count of bases not matched to a gene: 2. The CDR3 nucleotides read TGTGCCAGCAGCTTACCAGGGGGTAATCAGCCCCAGCATTTT. Protein sequence: CASSLPGGNQPQHF.

The V gene is TRBV28, the J gene TRBJ1-4; D is perhaps TRBD1 (5 bases). Trimming cost V 7 bases and J 5 bases, with 14 bases left between them. The CDR3 is 14 amino acids. The germline V gene has CDR1 MDHEN and CDR2 SYDVKM. The CDR3 bases are TGTGCCAGCATCACCGGGGGGTCGAATGAAAAACTGTTTTTT. Translation gives CASITGGSNEKLFF.

The chain links TRBV2 to TRBJ1-1; tentative D call: TRBD1 (6 bases). Per germline, CDR1 SNHLY and CDR2 FYNNEI. This CDR3 is built from 14 residues. V lost 8 bases and J lost 7, with 20 bases in between. The CDR3 is CASHRDNGGNEAFF. In nucleotides, the CDR3 is TGTGCCAGCCACCGGGACAACGGTGGAAATGAAGCTTTCTTT.

The genes are TRBV4-2 and TRBJ1-4; D is unclear. Germline V gene lookup returns CDR1 LGHNA and CDR2 YNFKEQ. The CDR3 is 16 amino acids. Trimming left V 1 base short and J 7 bases short, with 16 bases between. The DNA for the CDR3 is TGTGCCAGCAGCCAAGTAGCTGGCGTTGCGAGTGAAAAACTGTTTTTT. Translating it yields CASSQVAGVASEKLFF.

This chain joins TRBV5-1 and TRBJ1-1; D might be TRBD1 (5 bases). The CDR3 runs to 14 residues. V was trimmed by 2 bases and J by 5 bases, leaving 13 bases between them. Per the germline V gene, CDR1 is SGHRS and CDR2 is YFSETQ. This chain's CDR3 is CASSLGVSGTEAFF. CDR3 nucleotides: TGCGCCAGCAGCTTAGGGGTCTCCGGTACTGAAGCTTTCTTT.

The CDR3 protein is CASGPPGEETQYF. The DNA of the CDR3 is TGTGCTAGTGGTCCCCCGGGAGAAGAGACCCAGTACTTC. The chain couples TRBV12-5 to TRBJ2-5; D may be TRBD2 (6 bases). Germline CDR1 reads LGHNT; CDR2 reads FRNRAP. The CDR3 covers 13 residues. Trimming removed 5 bases from V and 3 bases from J, with 10 bases in between.

Turning to this clone: A read error may account for a junction end that differs from germline. CDR3 residues: CASSGSGQGSYQPQHF. CDR3 coding DNA: TGTGCCAGCAGTGGATCGGGACAAGGTAGCTATCAGCCCCAGCATTTT. The rearrangement uses TRBV6-1 and TRBJ1-5; possible D gene TRBD1, 6 bases. The length of the CDR3 is 16 residues. Germline-derived CDR1 and CDR2 are MNHNS and SASEGT.

The CDR3 sequence is CASSRWGQTSYEQYF. The CDR3 coding sequence is TGTGCCAGCAGCCGGTGGGGACAGACCTCCTACGAGCAGTACTTC. The gene calls are TRBV11-2 and TRBJ2-7, with 7 nucleotides matching TRBD1. The length of the CDR3 is 15 residues. The ends lost 5 bases at V and 0 bases at J; junction bases unmatched: 7. Germline assignment: CDR1 SGHAT and CDR2 FQNNGV.

This clone was observed a single time. The V gene is TRBV18, the J gene TRBJ2-1; 9 bases are a match to TRBD2. CDR3 size: 14 residues. J was trimmed by 7 bases and V by 6 bases; bases with no gene match: 7. Germline V CDR1 and CDR2: KGHSH, LQKENI. CDR3 region: CASSARGGQNEQFF. CDR3 coding DNA: TGTGCCAGCTCCGCGCGGGGGGGCCAGAATGAGCAGTTCTTC.

This clone showed up many times. The V gene is TRBV6-2 or TRBV6-3, the J gene TRBJ2-3; D gene unclear. Germline loops: CDR1 MNHEY, CDR2 SVGEGT. This CDR3 is 15 amino acids long. V lost 2 bases and J lost 0, with 9 bases in between. The CDR3 nucleotides read TGTGCCAGCAGTTACGGCAGTTCTAGCACAGATACGCAGTATTTT. It specifies CASSYGSSSTDTQYF.

This sequence joins TRBV3-1 (or the pseudogene TRBV3-2) and TRBJ2-7; 13 bases match TRBD2. The germline CDR1 and CDR2 sequences are LGHDT and YNNKEL (reference sequence). This CDR3 contains 16 residues. V lost 4 bases to trimming and J lost 0 bases; unmatched junction nucleotides: 3. The chain's CDR3 is CASSPTSGGTSYEQYF. In DNA form, the CDR3 reads TGTGCCAGCAGCCCGACTAGCGGGGGGACCTCCTACGAGCAGTACTTC.

The chain is built from TRBV5-1 and TRBJ2-1; 10 bases are a match to TRBD2. V shed 0 bases and J 10 bases; nucleotides not matched to a gene: 7. Germline V gene lookup returns CDR1 SGHRS and CDR2 YFSETQ. This CDR3 region has 15 residues. Here the CDR3 reads CASSLEVAGGREQFF. As DNA, the CDR3 is TGCGCCAGCAGCTTGGAGGTAGCGGGGGGTCGAGAGCAGTTCTTC.

This chain uses TRBV7-9 with TRBJ2-7; D possibly corresponds to TRBD1 (6 bases). V lost 1 base to trimming and J lost 1 base, with 11 bases between them. CDR1 is SEHNR, CDR2 FQNEAQ, per germline (reference sequence). The CDR3 runs 15 residues. The CDR3 is CASSLGPGESYEQYF. DNA for the CDR3: TGTGCCAGCAGCTTAGGTCCAGGGGAGTCCTACGAGCAGTACTTC.

The chain has TRBV2 and TRBJ2-1; TRBD1 matches at 7 bases. The CDR3 is 13 amino acids. The V segment lost 6 bases and the J segment 4 bases; nucleotides outside the gene matches: 3. Germline V lookup: CDR1 SNHLY, CDR2 FYNNEI. DNA for the CDR3: TGTGCCAGCAGCCGACAGGGTTACAATGAGCAGTTCTTC. Its protein is CASSRQGYNEQFF.

The genes are TRBV19 and TRBJ1-6; 7 positions agree with TRBD1. Germline CDR1 reads LNHDA; CDR2 reads SQIVND (reference sequence). This CDR3 comprises 15 residues. Trimming cost V 5 bases and J 5 bases; bases outside gene matches: 6. The DNA for the CDR3 is TGTGCCAGTAGTCAGGGGGAAAGGAATAATTCACCCCTCCACTTT. This gives the protein CASSQGERNNSPLHF.

V and J are TRBV19 and TRBJ2-3; D is possibly TRBD1 (5 bases). In germline, CDR1 is LNHDA, CDR2 SQIVND (reference sequence). This CDR3 is 13 amino acids long. The V gene lost 9 bases and the J gene lost 2 bases, with 12 bases spanning the gap. As DNA, the CDR3 is TGTGCCAGCTCGCCGACAGCCACAGATACGCAGTATTTT. Translating gives CASSPTATDTQYF. The whole variable domain, filled in from reference TRBV19 and TRBJ2-3, reads DGGITQSPKYLFRKEGQNVTLSCEQNLNHDAMYWYRQDPGQGLRLIYYSQIVNDFQKGDIAEGYSVSREKKESFPLTVTSAQKNPTAFYLCASSPTATDTQYFGPGTRLTVL.

This rearrangement joins TRBV6-1 to TRBJ2-7; 7 nucleotides line up with TRBD1. In germline, CDR1 is MNHNS, CDR2 SASEGT. The V segment lost 0 bases and the J segment 5 bases; nucleotides outside the gene matches: 13. The CDR3 spans 17 residues. This CDR3 is CASSEAGSRQGMDEQYF. CDR3 bases: TGTGCCAGCAGTGAAGCGGGGTCGAGACAGGGCATGGACGAGCAGTACTTC.

This rearrangement joins TRBV6-1 to TRBJ1-2; unclear D gene. Per the germline V gene, CDR1 is MNHNS and CDR2 is SASEGT. This CDR3 comprises 13 residues. Trimming pared 3 bases from V and 8 bases from J, leaving 13 bases between. The CDR3 protein is CASSERREGGYTF. The CDR3, as DNA: TGTGCCAGCAGTGAGCGGAGGGAGGGAGGCTACACCTTC.